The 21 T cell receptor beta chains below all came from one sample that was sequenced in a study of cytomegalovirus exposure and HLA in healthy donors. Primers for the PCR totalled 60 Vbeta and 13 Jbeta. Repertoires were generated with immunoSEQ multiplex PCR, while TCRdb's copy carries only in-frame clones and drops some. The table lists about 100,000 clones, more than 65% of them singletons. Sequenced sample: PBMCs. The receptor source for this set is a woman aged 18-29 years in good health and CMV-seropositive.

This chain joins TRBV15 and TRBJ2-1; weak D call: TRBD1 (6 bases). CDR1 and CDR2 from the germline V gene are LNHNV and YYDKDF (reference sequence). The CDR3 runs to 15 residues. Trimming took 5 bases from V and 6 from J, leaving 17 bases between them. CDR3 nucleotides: TGTGCCACCAGCCCGACAGGATCCCTAGTCAATGAGCAGTTCTTC. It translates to CATSPTGSLVNEQFF.

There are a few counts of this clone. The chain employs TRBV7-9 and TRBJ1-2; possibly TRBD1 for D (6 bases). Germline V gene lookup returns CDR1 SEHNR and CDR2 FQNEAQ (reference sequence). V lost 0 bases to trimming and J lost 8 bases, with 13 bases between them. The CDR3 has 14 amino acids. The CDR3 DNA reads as TGTGCCAGCAGCTTAGCGGAACAGGGCGGGGGCTACACCTTC. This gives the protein CASSLAEQGGGYTF.

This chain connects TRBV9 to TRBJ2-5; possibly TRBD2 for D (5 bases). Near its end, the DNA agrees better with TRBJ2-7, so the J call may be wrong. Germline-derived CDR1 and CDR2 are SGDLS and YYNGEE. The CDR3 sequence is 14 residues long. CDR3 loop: CASSPGLQAYEQYF. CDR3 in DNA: TGTGCCAGCAGCCCCGGACTGCAAGCCTACGAGCAGTACTTC.

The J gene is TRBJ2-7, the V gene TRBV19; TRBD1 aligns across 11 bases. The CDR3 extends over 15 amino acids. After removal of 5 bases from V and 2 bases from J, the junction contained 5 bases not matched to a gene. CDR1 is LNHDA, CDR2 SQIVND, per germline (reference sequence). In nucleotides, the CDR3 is TGTGCCAGTAGTCAGGACAGGGGGCCCCCCTACGAGCAGTACTTC. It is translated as CASSQDRGPPYEQYF.

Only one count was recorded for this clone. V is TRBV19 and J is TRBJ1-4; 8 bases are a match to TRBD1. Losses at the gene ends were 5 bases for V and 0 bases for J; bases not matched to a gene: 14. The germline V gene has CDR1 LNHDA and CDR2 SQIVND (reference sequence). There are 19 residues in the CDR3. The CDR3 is CASSVGQGAWGATNEKLFF. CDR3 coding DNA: TGTGCCAGTAGTGTTGGTCAGGGGGCGTGGGGGGCAACTAATGAAAAACTGTTTTTT.

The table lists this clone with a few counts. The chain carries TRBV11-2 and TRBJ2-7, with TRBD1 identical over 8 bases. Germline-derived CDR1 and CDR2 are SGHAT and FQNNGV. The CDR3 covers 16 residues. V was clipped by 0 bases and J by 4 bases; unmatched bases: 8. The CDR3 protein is CASSLEGARGRYEQYF. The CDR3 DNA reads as TGTGCCAGCAGCTTAGAGGGGGCCAGGGGGCGGTACGAGCAGTACTTC.

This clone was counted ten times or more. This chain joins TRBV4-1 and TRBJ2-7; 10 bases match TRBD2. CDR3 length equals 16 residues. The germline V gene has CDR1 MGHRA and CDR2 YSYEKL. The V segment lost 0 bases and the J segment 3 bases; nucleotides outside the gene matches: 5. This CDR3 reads CASSQDHSGGLYEQYF. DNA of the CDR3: TGCGCCAGCAGCCAAGATCATAGCGGGGGGCTCTACGAGCAGTACTTC.

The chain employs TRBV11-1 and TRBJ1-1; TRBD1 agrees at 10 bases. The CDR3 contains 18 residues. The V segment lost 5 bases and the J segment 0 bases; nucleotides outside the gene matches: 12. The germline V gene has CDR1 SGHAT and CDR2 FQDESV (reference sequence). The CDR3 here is CASSVRQGATALNTEAFF. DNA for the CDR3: TGTGCCAGCAGCGTTAGACAGGGGGCAACGGCACTGAACACTGAAGCTTTCTTT. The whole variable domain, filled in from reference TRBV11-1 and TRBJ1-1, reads EAEVAQSPRYKITEKSQAVAFWCDPISGHATLYWYRQILGQGPELLVQFQDESVVDDSQLPKDRFSAERLKGVDSTLKIQPAELGDSAMYLCASSVRQGATALNTEAFFGQGTRLTVV.

The CDR3 coding sequence is TGCGCCAGCAGCCAAGTTAACTCCGAGCAGTTCTTC. The encoded protein is CASSQVNSEQFF. This chain connects TRBV4-3 to TRBJ2-1; D is unclear. This CDR3 comprises 12 residues. Per germline, CDR1 LGHNA and CDR2 YSLEER. Trimming took off 1 base at V and 10 bases at J, with 8 bases between the two ends.

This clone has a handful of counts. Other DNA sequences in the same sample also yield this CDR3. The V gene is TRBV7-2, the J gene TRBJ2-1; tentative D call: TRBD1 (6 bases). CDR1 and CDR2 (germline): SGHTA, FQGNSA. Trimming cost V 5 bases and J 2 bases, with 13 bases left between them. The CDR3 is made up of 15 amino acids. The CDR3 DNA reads TGTGCCAGCAGCCTACGGACAGAAACCTACAATGAGCAGTTCTTC. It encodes CASSLRTETYNEQFF.

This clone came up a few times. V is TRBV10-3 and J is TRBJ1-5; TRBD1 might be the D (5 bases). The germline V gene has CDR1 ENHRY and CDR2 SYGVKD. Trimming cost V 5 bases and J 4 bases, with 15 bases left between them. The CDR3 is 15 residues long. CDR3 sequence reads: CAISPGGGKNQPQHF. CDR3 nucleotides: TGTGCCATCAGTCCCGGGGGGGGAAAAAATCAGCCCCAGCATTTT.

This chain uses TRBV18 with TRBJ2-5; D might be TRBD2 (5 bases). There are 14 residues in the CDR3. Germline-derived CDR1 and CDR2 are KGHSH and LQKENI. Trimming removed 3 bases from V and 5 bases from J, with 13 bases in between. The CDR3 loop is CASSPSRTGETQYF. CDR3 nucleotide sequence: TGTGCCAGCTCACCTTCCAGGACTGGTGAGACCCAGTACTTC.

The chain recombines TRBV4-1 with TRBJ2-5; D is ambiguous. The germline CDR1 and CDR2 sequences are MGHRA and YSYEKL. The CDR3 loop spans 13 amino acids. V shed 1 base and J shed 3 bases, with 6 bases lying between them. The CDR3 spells CASSQVSKETQYF. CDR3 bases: TGCGCCAGCAGCCAAGTAAGCAAAGAGACCCAGTACTTC.

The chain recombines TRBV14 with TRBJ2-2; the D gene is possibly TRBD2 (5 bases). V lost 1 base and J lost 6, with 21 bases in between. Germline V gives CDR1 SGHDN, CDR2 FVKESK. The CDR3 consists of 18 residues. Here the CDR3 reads CASSQGRRGSPLAGELFF. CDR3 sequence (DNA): TGTGCCAGCAGCCAAGGGAGGCGTGGCAGTCCCCTTGCCGGGGAGCTGTTTTTT.

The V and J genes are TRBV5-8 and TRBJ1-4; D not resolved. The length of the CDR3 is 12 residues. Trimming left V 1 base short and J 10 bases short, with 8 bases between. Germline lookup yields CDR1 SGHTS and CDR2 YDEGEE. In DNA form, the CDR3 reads TGTGCCAGCAGCTTGTTAGGGAGAAAACTGTTTTTT. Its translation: CASSLLGRKLFF.

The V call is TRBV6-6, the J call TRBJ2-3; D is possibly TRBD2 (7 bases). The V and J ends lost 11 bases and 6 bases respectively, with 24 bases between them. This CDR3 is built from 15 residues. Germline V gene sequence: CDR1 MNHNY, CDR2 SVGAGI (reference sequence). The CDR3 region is CACNPRGPGSDTQYF. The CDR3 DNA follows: TGTGCCTGCAACCCGCGGGGGCCTGGATCGGATACGCAGTATTTT.

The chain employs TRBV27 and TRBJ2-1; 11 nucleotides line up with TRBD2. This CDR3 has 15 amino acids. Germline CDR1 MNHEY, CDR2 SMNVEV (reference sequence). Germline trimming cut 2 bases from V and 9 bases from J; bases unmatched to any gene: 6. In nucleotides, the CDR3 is TGTGCCAGCAGTTTAACTAGCGGGGGAACGGGTGAGCAGTTCTTC. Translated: CASSLTSGGTGEQFF.

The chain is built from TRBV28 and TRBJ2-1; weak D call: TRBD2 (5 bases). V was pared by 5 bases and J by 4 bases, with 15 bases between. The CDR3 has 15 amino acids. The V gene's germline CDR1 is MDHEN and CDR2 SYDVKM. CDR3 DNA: TGTGCCAGCAGTCCGCCCCCGGGGTCGTACAATGAGCAGTTCTTC. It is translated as CASSPPPGSYNEQFF.

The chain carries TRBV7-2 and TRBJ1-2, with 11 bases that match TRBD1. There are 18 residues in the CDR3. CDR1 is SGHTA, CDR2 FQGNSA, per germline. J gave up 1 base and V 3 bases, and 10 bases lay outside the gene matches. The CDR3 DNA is TGTGCCAGCAGCTTTCCGGGACAGGGGGTGAGGGGTAACTATGGCTACACCTTC. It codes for CASSFPGQGVRGNYGYTF.

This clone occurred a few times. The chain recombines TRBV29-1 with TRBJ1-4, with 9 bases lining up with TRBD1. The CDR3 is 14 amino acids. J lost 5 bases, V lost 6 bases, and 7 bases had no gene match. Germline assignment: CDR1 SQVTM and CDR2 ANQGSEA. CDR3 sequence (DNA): TGCAGCGTGGAACAGGGGGCGGGAAATGAAAAACTGTTTTTT. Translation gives CSVEQGAGNEKLFF.

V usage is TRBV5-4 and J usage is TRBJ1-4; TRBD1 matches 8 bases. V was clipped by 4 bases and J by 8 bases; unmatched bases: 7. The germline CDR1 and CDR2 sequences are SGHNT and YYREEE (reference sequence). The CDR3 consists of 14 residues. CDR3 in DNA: TGTGCCAGCAGCCTAGGACAGGGTCGGGAAAAACTGTTTTTT. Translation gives CASSLGQGREKLFF.